Below, 16 T cell receptor beta chains from the same sample are listed, as sequenced in a study of early T cells in non-severe SARS-CoV-2 infection. One entry per CDR3 protein, called by TCRdb with MiXCR from the 5' RACE reads. The table has 45,000 to 75,000 distinct CDR3 sequences, about 8.9% seen once. The specimen was whole blood. These receptor sequences come from an adult who was a healthcare worker with PCR-confirmed SARS-CoV-2 infection or an uninfected control (not recorded which).

There are many counts of this clonotype. The V call is TRBV9, the J call TRBJ2-7, with TRBD1 matching over 9 bases. The CDR3 is 15 amino acids. Trimming took 0 bases from V and 3 from J; bases not matched to a gene: 4. From germline, CDR1 is SGDLS and CDR2 YYNGEE. The CDR3 DNA sequence: TGTGCCAGCAGCGTAGGGACAGGGGCAATCTACGAGCAGTACTTC. Protein sequence: CASSVGTGAIYEQYF.

This clonotype was picked up many times. The chain has TRBV28 and TRBJ1-2, with a weak D call TRBD1 (5 bases). CDR3 length: 14 residues. The germline V gene has CDR1 MDHEN and CDR2 SYDVKM. V was pared by 2 bases and J by 3 bases, with 10 bases between. The CDR3 DNA reads TGTGCCAGCAGTTTACGGGGGATGGACTATGGCTACACCTTC. This translates into CASSLRGMDYGYTF.

This clonotype has a count of ten or more. This chain joins TRBV7-9 and TRBJ2-1; 7 bases are shared with TRBD2. The length of the CDR3 is 14 residues. Per germline, CDR1 SEHNR and CDR2 FQNEAQ (reference sequence). The V and J ends lost 4 bases and 8 bases, in that order; junction bases with no gene match: 8. CDR3 loop: CASSSGRAVHEQFF. For the CDR3, the DNA is TGTGCCAGCAGCTCTGGGAGGGCCGTCCATGAGCAGTTCTTC.

This clonotype was picked up many times. This chain links TRBV11-1 with TRBJ1-1; D perhaps matches TRBD1 (6 bases). From germline, CDR1 is SGHAT and CDR2 FQDESV (reference sequence). This CDR3 is 12 amino acids long. V was cut by 5 bases and J by 12 bases, with 16 bases left in between. CDR3 sequence (DNA): TGTGCCAGCAGCCTCACAGGGCCGGTGACTTTCTTT. Translated: CASSLTGPVTFF.

This clonotype occurred once. The rearrangement joins TRBV5-1 to TRBJ2-5; TRBD1 agrees at 7 bases. Per the germline V gene, CDR1 is SGHRS and CDR2 is YFSETQ. This CDR3 comprises 14 residues. V was clipped by 4 bases and J by 1 base; unmatched bases: 4. The CDR3 reads CASSPRDSQETQYF. The CDR3 region has the DNA TGCGCCAGCAGCCCCCGGGACAGCCAAGAGACCCAGTACTTC.

This clonotype was seen ten or more times. This chain connects TRBV14 to TRBJ2-1, with TRBD2 identical over 7 bases. Germline V CDR1 and CDR2: SGHDN, FVKESK. CDR3 size: 17 residues. Losses at the gene ends were 4 bases for V and 4 bases for J; bases not matched to a gene: 13. The CDR3 protein is CASSPTWGERGYNEQFF. The CDR3 coding sequence is TGTGCCAGCAGCCCGACCTGGGGTGAGCGGGGATACAATGAGCAGTTCTTC.

CDR3 residues: CASTTFRWDIPHTF. CDR3 DNA: TGTGCCAGCACCACCTTTCGTTGGGACATCCCGCACACCTTC. The chain is built from TRBV28 and TRBJ1-2; D is possibly TRBD1 (6 bases). V was shortened by 7 bases and J by 12 bases, with 24 bases between the two germline ends. The CDR3 covers 14 residues. Per the germline V gene, CDR1 is MDHEN and CDR2 is SYDVKM.

Many counts were recorded for this clonotype. The gene calls are TRBV10-3 and TRBJ2-7, with 7 bases aligning to TRBD1. Germline V gene lookup returns CDR1 ENHRY and CDR2 SYGVKD. The CDR3 runs 14 residues. J was trimmed by 6 bases and V by 3 bases; bases with no gene match: 8. CDR3 amino acids: CAISDSTGAGEQYF. The CDR3 nucleotides are TGTGCCATCAGTGATTCCACAGGGGCGGGCGAGCAGTACTTC.

This clonotype was recorded at least ten times. The rearrangement joins TRBV10-3 to TRBJ2-1; 7 bases fit TRBD1. The CDR3 runs 13 residues. Trimming at V came to 6 bases and at J to 10 bases, leaving 9 bases not matched to a gene. The germline V gene has CDR1 ENHRY and CDR2 SYGVKD. CDR3 sequence: CAISPGQPPEQFF. The CDR3, as DNA: TGTGCCATCAGCCCGGGACAGCCTCCCGAGCAGTTCTTC.

This clonotype was counted many times. The rearrangement links TRBV28 to TRBJ2-5; no definite D call. V was cut by 6 bases and J by 4 bases, with 12 bases left in between. Germline CDR1 is MDHEN and CDR2 is SYDVKM. The CDR3 is 13 amino acids. This CDR3 is CASSPPPGETQYF. The DNA for the CDR3 is TGTGCCAGCAGCCCCCCCCCGGGAGAGACCCAGTACTTC.

This clonotype appeared a few times. The J gene is TRBJ2-2, the V gene TRBV20-1; 7 nucleotides agree with TRBD1. The CDR3 is made up of 14 amino acids. Germline V gene sequence: CDR1 DFQATT, CDR2 SNEGSKA (reference sequence). Trimming cost V 2 bases and J 6 bases; bases outside gene matches: 6. CDR3 residues: CSARQQGIPGELFF. The CDR3 coding sequence is TGCAGTGCTAGACAACAGGGGATCCCCGGGGAGCTGTTTTTT.

Only a few counts were recorded for this clonotype. The chain links TRBV7-2 to TRBJ2-5; 8 positions match TRBD2. Germline V gene data show CDR1 as SGHTA and CDR2 as FQGNSA. V shed 1 base, J shed 4 bases, and the junction held 5 bases outside the gene matches. The CDR3 has 15 amino acids. The CDR3 here is CASSLVLAGRETQYF. In DNA form, the CDR3 reads TGTGCCAGCAGCTTAGTCTTAGCGGGGAGAGAGACCCAGTACTTC.

By frequency in the sample, this clonotype is medium-sized (0.01 to 0.1%). The chain's CDR3 is CSVLGRGLKTQYF. Written as DNA, the CDR3 is TGCAGCGTTCTGGGCAGGGGGCTGAAGACCCAGTACTTC. The genes are TRBV29-1 and TRBJ2-5; 8 nucleotides line up with TRBD1. This CDR3 spans 13 amino acids. Germline V gives CDR1 SQVTM, CDR2 ANQGSEA. The V segment lost 5 bases and the J segment 6 bases; nucleotides outside the gene matches: 8.

The rearrangement uses TRBV20-1 and TRBJ2-7; no firm D call. The length of the CDR3 is 15 residues. Trimming shortened V by 0 bases and J by 6 bases, and 18 bases separated the two germline ends. Germline-derived CDR1 and CDR2 are DFQATT and SNEGSKA (reference sequence). CDR3 region: CSAREPARYGAEQYF. The CDR3, as DNA: TGCAGTGCTAGAGAACCCGCACGTTACGGAGCCGAGCAGTACTTC.

This clonotype was counted only a few times. The chain carries TRBV6-6 and TRBJ2-1; 13 bases map to TRBD2. Trimming removed 6 bases from V and 6 bases from J; junction bases left unmatched: 8. Germline CDR1 is MNHNY and CDR2 is SVGAGI (reference sequence). The length of the CDR3 is 16 residues. The CDR3 here is CASSPQLAGGVNEQFF. The CDR3 nucleotides are TGTGCCAGCAGCCCCCAACTAGCGGGAGGGGTCAATGAGCAGTTCTTC.

The rearrangement joins TRBV14 to TRBJ1-2; D call uncertain. Per germline, CDR1 SGHDN and CDR2 FVKESK. CDR3 length: 13 residues. Trimming cost V 2 bases and J 2 bases, with 6 bases left between them. CDR3 amino acids: CASSQHGNYGYTF. CDR3 DNA sequence: TGTGCCAGCAGCCAACACGGGAACTATGGCTACACCTTC.